This T cell receptor beta chain was documented in a study of read filtering for tumor transcriptome and immune sequencing. Study overall: TCR-mapped reads were about 3.5 to 10.27 million with IR-seq versus roughly 75 to 1,400 with RNA-seq.

The library was built from roughly 400 ng RNA with molecular barcoded adaptors for alpha/delta and beta/gamma chains. Via MiXCR, TCRdb re-called the reads, giving one row per CDR3 protein. The sample includes 6,000 or so distinct CDR3 sequences, about 20% of them seen just once. Study conclusions and caveats: The sorted CD138-negative fraction was a mixed bone marrow immune population, not purified T cells.

The CDR3 is 13 amino acids. V was shortened by 3 bases and J by 3 bases, with 9 bases between the two germline ends. Germline loops: CDR1 DFQATT, CDR2 SNEGSKA (reference sequence). Ten or more counts support this clonotype. Antigen specificity is unknown. Sequencing was done on a sample of a population of CD138-negative cells sorted from bone marrow. The V call is TRBV20-1, the J call TRBJ1-5, with D perhaps matching TRBD1 (5 bases). The origin of this receptor is a donor over 35 with multiple myeloma. CDR3 protein: CSARTANNQPQHF. Here the CDR3 DNA reads TGCAGTGCTAGGACAGCGAACAATCAGCCCCAGCATTTT.